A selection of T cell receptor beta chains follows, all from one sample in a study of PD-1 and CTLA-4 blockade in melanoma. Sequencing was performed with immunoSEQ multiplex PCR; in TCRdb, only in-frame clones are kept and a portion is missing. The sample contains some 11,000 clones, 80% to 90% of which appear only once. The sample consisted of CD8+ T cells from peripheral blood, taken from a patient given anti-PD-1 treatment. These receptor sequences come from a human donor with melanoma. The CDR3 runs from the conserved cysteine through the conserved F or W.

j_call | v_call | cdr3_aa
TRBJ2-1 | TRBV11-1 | CASSLGTSVYNEQFF
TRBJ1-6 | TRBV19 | CASSIQAYNSPLHF
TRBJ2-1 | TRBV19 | CASSIRTVSYNEQFF
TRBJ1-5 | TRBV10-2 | CASSESRGRQPQHF
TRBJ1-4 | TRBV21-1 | CASSKALQWGMGKLFF
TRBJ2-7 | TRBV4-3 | CASSQDLAGAYEQYF
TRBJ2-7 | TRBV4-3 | CASSQEGQTDYEQYF
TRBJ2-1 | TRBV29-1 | CSVTSPRGNNEQFF
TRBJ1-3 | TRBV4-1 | CASSRIGGTAGNTIYF
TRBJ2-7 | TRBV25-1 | CASSDTLQGSYEQYF
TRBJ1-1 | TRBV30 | CAWSVGPNTEAFF
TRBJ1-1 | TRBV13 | CASSRTGRTEAFF
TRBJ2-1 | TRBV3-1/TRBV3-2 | CASSQGTEAHEQFF
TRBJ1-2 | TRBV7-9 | CASSPRQEDTF
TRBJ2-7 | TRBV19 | CASSIDPPYEQYF
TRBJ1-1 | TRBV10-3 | CAIAWGIEAFF
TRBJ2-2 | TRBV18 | CASSPTGTDNTGELFF
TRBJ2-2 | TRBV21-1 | CASSKGPDRPTGELFF
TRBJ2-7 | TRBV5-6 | CASSRTGSEQYF
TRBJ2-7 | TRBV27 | CASSFSRGNEQYF